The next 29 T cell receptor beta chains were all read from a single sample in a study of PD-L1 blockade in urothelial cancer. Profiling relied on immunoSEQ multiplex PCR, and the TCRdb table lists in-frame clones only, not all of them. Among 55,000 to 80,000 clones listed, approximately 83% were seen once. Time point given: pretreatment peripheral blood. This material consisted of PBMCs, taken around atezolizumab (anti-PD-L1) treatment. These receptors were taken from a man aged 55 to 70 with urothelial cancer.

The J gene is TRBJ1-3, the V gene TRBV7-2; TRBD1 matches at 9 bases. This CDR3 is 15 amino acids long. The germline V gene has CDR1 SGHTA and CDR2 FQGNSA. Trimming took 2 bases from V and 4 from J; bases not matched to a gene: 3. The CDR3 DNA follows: TGTGCCAGCAGCTTAACCGGGACAGGGGGAAACACCATATATTTT. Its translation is CASSLTGTGGNTIYF. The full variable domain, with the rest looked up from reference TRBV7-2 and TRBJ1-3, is GAGVSQSPSNKVTEKGKDVELRCDPISGHTALYWYRQSLGQGLEFLIYFQGNSAPDKSGLPSDRFSAERTGGSVSTLTIQRTQQEDSAVYLCASSLTGTGGNTIYFGEGSWLTVV.

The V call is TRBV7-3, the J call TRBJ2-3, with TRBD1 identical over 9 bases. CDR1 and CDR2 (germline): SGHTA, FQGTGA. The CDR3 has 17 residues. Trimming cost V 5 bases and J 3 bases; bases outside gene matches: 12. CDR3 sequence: CASSPGDRAIGTDTQYF. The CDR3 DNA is TGTGCCAGCAGCCCAGGGGACAGGGCAATAGGGACAGATACGCAGTATTTT.

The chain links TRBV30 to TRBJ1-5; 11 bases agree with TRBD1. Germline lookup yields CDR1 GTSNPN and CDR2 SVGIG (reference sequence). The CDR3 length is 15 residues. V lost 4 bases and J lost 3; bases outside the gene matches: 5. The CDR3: CAWKDRGLDNQPQHF. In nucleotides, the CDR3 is TGTGCCTGGAAGGACAGGGGGCTGGACAATCAGCCCCAGCATTTT.

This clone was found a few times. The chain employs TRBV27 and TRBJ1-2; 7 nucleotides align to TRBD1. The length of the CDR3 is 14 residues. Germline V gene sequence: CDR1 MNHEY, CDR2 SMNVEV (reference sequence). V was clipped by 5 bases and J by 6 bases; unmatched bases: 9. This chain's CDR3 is CASSTRDRLHGYTF. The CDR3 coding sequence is TGTGCCAGCAGTACCCGGGACAGACTACATGGCTACACCTTC.

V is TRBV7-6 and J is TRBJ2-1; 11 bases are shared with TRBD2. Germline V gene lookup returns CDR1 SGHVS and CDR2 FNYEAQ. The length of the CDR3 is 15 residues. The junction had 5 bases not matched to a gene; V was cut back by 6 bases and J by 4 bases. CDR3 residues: CASSPGTSGYNEQFF. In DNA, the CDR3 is TGTGCCAGCAGTCCCGGGACTAGCGGATACAATGAGCAGTTCTTC.

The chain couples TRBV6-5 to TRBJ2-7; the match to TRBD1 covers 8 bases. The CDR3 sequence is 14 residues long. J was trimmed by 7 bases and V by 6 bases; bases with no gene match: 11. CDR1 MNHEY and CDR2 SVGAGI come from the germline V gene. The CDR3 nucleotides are TGTGCCAGCAGCAATTCGGACAGGGTGGGGGAGCAGTACTTC. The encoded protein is CASSNSDRVGEQYF.

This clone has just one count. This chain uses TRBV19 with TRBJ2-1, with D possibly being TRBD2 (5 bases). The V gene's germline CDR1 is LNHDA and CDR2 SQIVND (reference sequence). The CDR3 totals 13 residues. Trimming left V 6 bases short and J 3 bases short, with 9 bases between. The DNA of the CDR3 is TGTGCCAGTAGACATGAGGGCTACAATGAGCAGTTCTTC. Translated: CASRHEGYNEQFF. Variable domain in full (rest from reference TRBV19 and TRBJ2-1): DGGITQSPKYLFRKEGQNVTLSCEQNLNHDAMYWYRQDPGQGLRLIYYSQIVNDFQKGDIAEGYSVSREKKESFPLTVTSAQKNPTAFYLCASRHEGYNEQFFGPGTRLTVL.

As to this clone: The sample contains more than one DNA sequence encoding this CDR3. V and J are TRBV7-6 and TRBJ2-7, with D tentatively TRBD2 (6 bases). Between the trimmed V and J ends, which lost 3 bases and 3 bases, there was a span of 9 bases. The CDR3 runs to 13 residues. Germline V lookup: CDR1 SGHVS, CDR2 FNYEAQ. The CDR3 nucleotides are TGTGCCAGCAGCTTTGGAGGGAGCTACGAGCAGTACTTC. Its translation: CASSFGGSYEQYF.

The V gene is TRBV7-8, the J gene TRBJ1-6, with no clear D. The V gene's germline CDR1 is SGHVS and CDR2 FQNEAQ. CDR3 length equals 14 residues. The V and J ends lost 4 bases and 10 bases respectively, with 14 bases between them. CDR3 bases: TGTGCCAGCAGCTCAAACGGGGTACGGTCACCCCTCCACTTT. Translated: CASSSNGVRSPLHF.

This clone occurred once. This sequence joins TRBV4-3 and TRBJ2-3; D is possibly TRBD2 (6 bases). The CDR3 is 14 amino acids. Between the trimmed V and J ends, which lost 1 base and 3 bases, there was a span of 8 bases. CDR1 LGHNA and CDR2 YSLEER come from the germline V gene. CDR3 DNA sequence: TGCGCCAGCAGCCAAGGGCTAGCGACAGATACGCAGTATTTT. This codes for CASSQGLATDTQYF.

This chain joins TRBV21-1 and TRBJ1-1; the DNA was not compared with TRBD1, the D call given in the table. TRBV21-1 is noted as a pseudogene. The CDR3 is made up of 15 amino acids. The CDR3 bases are TGTGCCATTGCGAACCTGGACAGATTGAACACTGAAGCTTTCTTT. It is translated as CAIANLDRLNTEAFF.

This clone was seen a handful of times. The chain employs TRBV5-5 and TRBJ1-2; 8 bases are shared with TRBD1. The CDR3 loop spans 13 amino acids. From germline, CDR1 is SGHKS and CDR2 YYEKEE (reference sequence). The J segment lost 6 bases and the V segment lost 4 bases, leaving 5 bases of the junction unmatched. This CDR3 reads CASSLDRVHGYTF. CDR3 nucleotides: TGTGCCAGCAGCCTGGACAGGGTCCATGGCTACACCTTC.

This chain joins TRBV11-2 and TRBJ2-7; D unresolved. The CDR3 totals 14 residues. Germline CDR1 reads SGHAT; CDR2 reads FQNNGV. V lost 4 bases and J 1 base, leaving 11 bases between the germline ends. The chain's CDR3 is CASSSGAASYEQYF. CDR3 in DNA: TGTGCCAGCAGCTCTGGAGCAGCTTCCTACGAGCAGTACTTC.

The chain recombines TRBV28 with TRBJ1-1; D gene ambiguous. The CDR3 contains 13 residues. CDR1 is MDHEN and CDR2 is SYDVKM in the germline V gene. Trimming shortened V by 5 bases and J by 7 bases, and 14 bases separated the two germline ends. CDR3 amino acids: CASSPLWAGEAFF. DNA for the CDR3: TGTGCCAGCAGTCCCTTGTGGGCCGGTGAAGCTTTCTTT.

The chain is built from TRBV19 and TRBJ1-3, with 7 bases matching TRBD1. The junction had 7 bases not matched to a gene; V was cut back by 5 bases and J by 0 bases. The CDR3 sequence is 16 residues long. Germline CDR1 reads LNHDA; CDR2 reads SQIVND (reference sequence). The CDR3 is CASSSGTDISGNTIYF. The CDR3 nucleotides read TGTGCCAGTAGTTCCGGGACAGATATCTCTGGAAACACCATATATTTT.

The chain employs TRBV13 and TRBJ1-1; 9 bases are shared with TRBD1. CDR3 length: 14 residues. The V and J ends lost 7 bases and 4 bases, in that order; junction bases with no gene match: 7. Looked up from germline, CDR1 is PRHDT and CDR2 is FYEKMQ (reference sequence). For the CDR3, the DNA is TGTGCCAGCAAGAACCCGGGACAGGGCACTGAAGCTTTCTTT. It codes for CASKNPGQGTEAFF.

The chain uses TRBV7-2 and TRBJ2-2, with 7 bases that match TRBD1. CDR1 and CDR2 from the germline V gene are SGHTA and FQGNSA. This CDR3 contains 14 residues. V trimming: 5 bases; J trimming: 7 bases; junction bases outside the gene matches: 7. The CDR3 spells CASSAFTGVGELFF. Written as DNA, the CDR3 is TGTGCCAGCAGCGCCTTCACAGGGGTCGGGGAGCTGTTTTTT.

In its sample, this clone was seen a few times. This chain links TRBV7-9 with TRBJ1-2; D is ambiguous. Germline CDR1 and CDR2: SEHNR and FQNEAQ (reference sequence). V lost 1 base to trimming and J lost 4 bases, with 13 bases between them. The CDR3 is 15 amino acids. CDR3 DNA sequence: TGTGCCAGCAGCTTAGGCGCGGGCCAGAGCTATGGCTACACCTTC. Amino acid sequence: CASSLGAGQSYGYTF.

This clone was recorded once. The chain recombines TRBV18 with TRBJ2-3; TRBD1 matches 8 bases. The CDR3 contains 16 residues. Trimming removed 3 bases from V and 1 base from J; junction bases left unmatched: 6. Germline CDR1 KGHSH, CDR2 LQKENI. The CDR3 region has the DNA TGTGCCAGCTCACCGCAGGGGGCGCGAGGCACAGATACGCAGTATTTT. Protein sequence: CASSPQGARGTDTQYF.

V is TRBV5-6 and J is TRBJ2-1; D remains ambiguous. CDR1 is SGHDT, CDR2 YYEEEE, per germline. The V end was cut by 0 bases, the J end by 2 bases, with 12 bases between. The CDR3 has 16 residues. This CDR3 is CASSLVPLAAYNEQFF. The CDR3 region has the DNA TGTGCCAGCAGCTTGGTCCCACTGGCGGCCTACAATGAGCAGTTCTTC. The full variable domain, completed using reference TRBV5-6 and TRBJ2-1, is DAGVTQSPTHLIKTRGQQVTLRCSPKSGHDTVSWYQQALGQGPQFIFQYYEEEERQRGNFPDRFSGHQFPNYSSELNVNALLLGDSALYLCASSLVPLAAYNEQFFGPGTRLTVL.

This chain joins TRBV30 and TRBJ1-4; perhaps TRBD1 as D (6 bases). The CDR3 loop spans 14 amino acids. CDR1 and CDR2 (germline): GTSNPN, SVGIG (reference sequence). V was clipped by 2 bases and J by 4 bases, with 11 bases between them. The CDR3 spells CAWSYREGNEKLFF. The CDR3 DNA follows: TGTGCCTGGAGTTACAGGGAGGGTAATGAAAAACTGTTTTTT.

This CDR3 is CASSLARYGYTF. In DNA form, the CDR3 reads TGTGCCAGCAGCTTAGCGCGGTATGGCTACACCTTC. This chain links TRBV11-2 with TRBJ1-2; D remains ambiguous. Trimming took off 1 base at V and 5 bases at J, with 5 bases between the two ends. Per germline, CDR1 SGHAT and CDR2 FQNNGV. This CDR3 spans 12 amino acids.

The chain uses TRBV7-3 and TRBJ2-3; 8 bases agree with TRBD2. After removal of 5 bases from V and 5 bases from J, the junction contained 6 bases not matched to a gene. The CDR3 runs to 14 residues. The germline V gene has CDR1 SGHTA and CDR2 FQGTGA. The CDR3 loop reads CASSLGLVGDTQYF. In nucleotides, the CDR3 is TGTGCCAGCAGCCTGGGACTAGTGGGAGATACGCAGTATTTT. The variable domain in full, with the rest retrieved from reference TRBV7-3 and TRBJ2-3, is GAGVSQTPSNKVTEKGKYVELRCDPISGHTALYWYRQSLGQGPEFLIYFQGTGAADDSGLPNDRFFAVRPEGSVSTLKIQRTERGDSAVYLCASSLGLVGDTQYFGPGTRLTVL.

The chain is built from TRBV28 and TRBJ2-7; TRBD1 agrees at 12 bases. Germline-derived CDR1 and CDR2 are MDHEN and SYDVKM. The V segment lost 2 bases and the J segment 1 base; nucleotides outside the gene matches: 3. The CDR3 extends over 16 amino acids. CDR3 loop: CASSLGTGGLSYEQYF. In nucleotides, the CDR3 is TGTGCCAGCAGTTTAGGGACAGGGGGCTTATCCTACGAGCAGTACTTC.

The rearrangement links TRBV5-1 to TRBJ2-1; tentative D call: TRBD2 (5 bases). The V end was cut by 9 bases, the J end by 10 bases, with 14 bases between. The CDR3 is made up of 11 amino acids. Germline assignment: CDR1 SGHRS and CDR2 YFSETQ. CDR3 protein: CANGIPREQFF. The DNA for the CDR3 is TGCGCCAACGGGATCCCAAGGGAGCAGTTCTTC.

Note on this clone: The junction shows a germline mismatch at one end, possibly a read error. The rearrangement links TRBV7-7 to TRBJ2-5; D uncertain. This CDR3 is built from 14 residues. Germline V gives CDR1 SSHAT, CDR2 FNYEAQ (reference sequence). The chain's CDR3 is CASSPYGERETQYF. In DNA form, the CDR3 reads TGTGCTAGCAGCCCGTATGGAGAGCGAGAGACCCAGTACTTC.

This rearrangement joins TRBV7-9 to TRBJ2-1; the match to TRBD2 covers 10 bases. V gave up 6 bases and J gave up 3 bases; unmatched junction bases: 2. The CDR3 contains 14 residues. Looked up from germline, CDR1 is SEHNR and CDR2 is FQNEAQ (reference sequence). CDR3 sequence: CASSRTSGYNEQFF. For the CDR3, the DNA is TGTGCCAGCAGTAGGACTAGCGGCTACAATGAGCAGTTCTTC.

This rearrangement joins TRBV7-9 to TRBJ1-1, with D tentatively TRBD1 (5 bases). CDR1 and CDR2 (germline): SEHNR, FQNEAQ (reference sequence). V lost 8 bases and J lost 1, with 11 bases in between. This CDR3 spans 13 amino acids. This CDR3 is CASGGGPNTEAFF. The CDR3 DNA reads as TGTGCCAGCGGGGGGGGTCCGAACACTGAAGCTTTCTTT.

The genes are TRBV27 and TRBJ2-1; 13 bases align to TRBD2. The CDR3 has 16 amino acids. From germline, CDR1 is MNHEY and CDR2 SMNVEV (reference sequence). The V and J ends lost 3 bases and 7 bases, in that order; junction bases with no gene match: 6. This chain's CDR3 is CASSFQLAGGRNEQFF. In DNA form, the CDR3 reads TGTGCCAGCAGTTTCCAACTAGCGGGGGGGCGGAATGAGCAGTTCTTC.